Each of the 13 T cell receptor beta chains below was sequenced from the same sample in a study of shared clonotypes between healthy human individuals. Selected positively for CCR7 and CD45RO-negative, naive CD8 cells excluded terminally differentiated effector memory CD45RA+ cells. The table came from immunoSEQ multiplex PCR; TCRdb's copy has only in-frame clones and leaves some out. The table lists around 1.9 million clones, approximately 94% of them singletons. Sequencing was carried out using naive CD8+ T cells from PBMCs. Receptors were obtained from a man between 18 and 35 years old in good health. Some clones in this sample may be carry-over from other donors' samples.

CDR3 residues: CASSLDTHHPSYEQYF. In DNA, the CDR3 is TGTGCCAGCAGCTTAGATACCCATCACCCATCCTACGAGCAGTACTTC. This chain joins TRBV11-2 and TRBJ2-7; no reliable D call. The germline CDR1 and CDR2 sequences are SGHAT and FQNNGV. V lost 0 bases and J 1 base, leaving 13 bases between the germline ends. There are 16 residues in the CDR3.

This clone came up a few times. The chain is built from TRBV4-3 and TRBJ2-1; 7 bases match TRBD1. CDR1 and CDR2 from the germline V gene are LGHNA and YSLEER. The ends lost 1 base at V and 0 bases at J; junction bases unmatched: 0. This CDR3 contains 15 residues. CDR3 bases: TGCGCCAGCAGCCAAGGGGACAGCTCCTACAATGAGCAGTTCTTC. Residues: CASSQGDSSYNEQFF.

This rearrangement joins TRBV19 to TRBJ2-1; perhaps TRBD2 as D (6 bases). The CDR3 runs to 16 residues. Trimming shortened V by 2 bases and J by 0 bases, and 11 bases separated the two germline ends. Germline V lookup: CDR1 LNHDA, CDR2 SQIVND (reference sequence). CDR3 DNA sequence: TGTGCCAGTAGTATATTGGAGGGAGGCTCCTACAATGAGCAGTTCTTC. Its translation: CASSILEGGSYNEQFF. The variable domain in full, completed from reference TRBV19 and TRBJ2-1, reads DGGITQSPKYLFRKEGQNVTLSCEQNLNHDAMYWYRQDPGQGLRLIYYSQIVNDFQKGDIAEGYSVSREKKESFPLTVTSAQKNPTAFYLCASSILEGGSYNEQFFGPGTRLTVL.

The genes are TRBV30 and TRBJ2-6, with a tentative D call TRBD1 (5 bases). V lost 3 bases and J 0 bases, leaving 12 bases between the germline ends. There are 16 residues in the CDR3. Germline CDR1 and CDR2: GTSNPN and SVGIG (reference sequence). This CDR3 reads CAWRGERYSGANVLTF. The CDR3 DNA reads TGTGCCTGGAGAGGGGAAAGGTACTCTGGGGCCAACGTCCTGACTTTC. The full variable domain, in which reference TRBV30 and TRBJ2-6 provide the parts outside the CDR3, is SQTIHQWPATLVQPVGSPLSLECTVEGTSNPNLYWYRQAAGRGLQLLFYSVGIGQISSEVPQNLSASRPQDRQFILSSKKLLLSDSGFYLCAWRGERYSGANVLTFGAGSRLTVL.

The rearrangement links TRBV30 to TRBJ2-3, with 8 positions matching TRBD2. Losses at the gene ends were 5 bases for V and 4 bases for J; bases not matched to a gene: 11. The CDR3 loop spans 15 amino acids. Germline V gene lookup returns CDR1 GTSNPN and CDR2 SVGIG (reference sequence). The CDR3 DNA follows: TGTGCCTGGGGTTCGGGACTAGGAGCGGCAGATACGCAGTATTTT. Translated, it gives CAWGSGLGAADTQYF.

The rearrangement links TRBV1 to TRBJ2-2; the table's D call, TRBD2, was not checked against the DNA. TRBV1 represents a pseudogene. The CDR3 contains 17 residues. For the CDR3, the DNA is TGCACCAGCAGCCAAGATCTTAGCGGGAATAACACCGGGGAGCTGTTTTTT. It codes for CTSSQDLSGNNTGELFF.

The CDR3 is CSASGLADTDTQYF. In nucleotides, the CDR3 is TGCAGCGCCTCGGGGCTAGCCGACACAGATACGCAGTATTTT. V gene TRBV29-1 combines with J gene TRBJ2-3; D tentatively fits TRBD1 or TRBD2 (5 bases each). The germline V gene has CDR1 SQVTM and CDR2 ANQGSEA. Deletions cut 7 bases from V and 2 bases from J, with 16 bases between. The CDR3 sequence is 14 residues long.

The V and J genes are TRBV4-1 and TRBJ2-1; 8 nucleotides line up with TRBD2. With V trimmed by 0 bases and J by 7 bases, 8 bases remained unmatched. Germline loops: CDR1 MGHRA, CDR2 YSYEKL. There are 16 residues in the CDR3. Here the CDR3 DNA reads TGCGCCAGCAGCCAAGATTTAACGGGAGGGGGGAATGAGCAGTTCTTC. It is translated as CASSQDLTGGGNEQFF.

The chain is built from TRBV7-9 and TRBJ1-1; D gene unclear. Trimming removed 10 bases at V and 0 bases at J, with 15 bases between. CDR3 length: 14 residues. Per the germline V gene, CDR1 is SEHNR and CDR2 is FQNEAQ (reference sequence). CDR3 residues: CANTPSLMNTEAFF. CDR3 bases: TGTGCCAACACCCCCTCCCTAATGAACACTGAAGCTTTCTTT.

The gene calls are TRBV4-1 and TRBJ2-7; TRBD1 aligns across 7 bases. V dropped 3 bases and J dropped 4; count of bases not matched to a gene: 9. This CDR3 spans 15 amino acids. Germline lookup yields CDR1 MGHRA and CDR2 YSYEKL. Here the CDR3 reads CASSQQRGPAYEQYF. The DNA of the CDR3 is TGCGCCAGCAGCCAGCAGAGGGGGCCGGCGTACGAGCAGTACTTC.

This clone was recorded only once. The chain uses TRBV7-9 and TRBJ1-1; maybe TRBD1 (5 bases). The V end was cut by 5 bases, the J end by 11 bases, with 15 bases between. This CDR3 region has 12 residues. CDR1 SEHNR and CDR2 FQNEAQ come from the germline V gene (reference sequence). The chain's CDR3 is CASSRGGEWAFF. The DNA of the CDR3 is TGTGCCAGCAGCCGGGGCGGGGAGTGGGCTTTCTTT.

This sequence joins TRBV7-9 and TRBJ2-5; 8 bases are shared with TRBD2. CDR1 is SEHNR, CDR2 FQNEAQ, per germline (reference sequence). The ends lost 2 bases at V and 0 bases at J; junction bases unmatched: 8. CDR3 length: 17 amino acids. The CDR3 nucleotides are TGTGCCAGCAGCTTACGAGGTGCGGGAGGAAACCAAGAGACCCAGTACTTC. Translating gives CASSLRGAGGNQETQYF.

This chain links TRBV15 with TRBJ2-1, with 9 bases identical to TRBD2. The CDR3 spans 19 residues. Germline V gene sequence: CDR1 LNHNV, CDR2 YYDKDF (reference sequence). Trimming at V came to 0 bases and at J to 0 bases, leaving 9 bases not matched to a gene. The CDR3 protein is CATSRDSRRLAASYNEQFF. The CDR3 DNA is TGTGCCACCAGCAGAGATTCCCGCAGACTAGCGGCCTCCTACAATGAGCAGTTCTTC. Variable domain in full (rest from reference TRBV15 and TRBJ2-1): DAMVIQNPRYQVTQFGKPVTLSCSQTLNHNVMYWYQQKSSQAPKLLFHYYDKDFNNEADTPDNFQSRRPNTSFCFLDIRSPGLGDTAMYLCATSRDSRRLAASYNEQFFGPGTRLTVL.